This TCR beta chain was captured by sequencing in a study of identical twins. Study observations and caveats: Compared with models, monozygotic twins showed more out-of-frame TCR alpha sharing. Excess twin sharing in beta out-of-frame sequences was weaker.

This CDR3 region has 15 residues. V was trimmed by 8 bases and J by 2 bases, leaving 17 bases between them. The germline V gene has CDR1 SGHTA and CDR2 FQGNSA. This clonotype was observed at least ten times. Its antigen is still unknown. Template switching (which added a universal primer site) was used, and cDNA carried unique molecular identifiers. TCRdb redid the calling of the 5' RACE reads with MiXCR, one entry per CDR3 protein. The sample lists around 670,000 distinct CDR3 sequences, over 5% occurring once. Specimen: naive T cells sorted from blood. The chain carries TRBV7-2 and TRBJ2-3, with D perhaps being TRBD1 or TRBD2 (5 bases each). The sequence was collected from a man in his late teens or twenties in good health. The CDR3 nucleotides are TGTGCCAGCGCCAAGAACGGGGCCTTCACAGATACGCAGTATTTT. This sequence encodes CASAKNGAFTDTQYF.